This T cell receptor (beta chain) was identified during a study of T cells in Graves' hyperthyroidism and ophthalmopathy. Not enrolled were patients with uncontrolled infection, other autoimmune disease, pregnancy or lactation. More than 9.5 ml fresh peripheral blood yielded the PBMCs. Germline loops: CDR1 DFQATT, CDR2 SNEGSKA (reference sequence). The V end lost 0 bases, the J end lost 8 bases, and 14 bases lay between the germline ends. The CDR3 spans 15 residues. A few counts support this clonotype. Its antigen is as yet unknown. The study's findings and limits: Before onset, ophthalmopathy was predicted by the model a median roughly 6.8 months earlier. Among thyroid clonotypes expanded above 0.001, most also appeared in blood.

The CDR3 regions of TCR beta were amplified from RNA transcripts. Researchers ran a first-round RT-PCR on the TCR CDR3 using the HTBI primer set. One entry per CDR3 protein results from TCRdb running MiXCR on the multiplex PCR reads. The sample shows approximately 300,000 distinct CDR3 sequences, 16% of them seen only once. The TCR was taken from a young man with Graves' hyperthyroidism. The chain couples TRBV20-1 to TRBJ1-6, with D perhaps matching TRBD1 (5 bases). Input material: blood. In nucleotides, the CDR3 is TGCAGTGCTAGAGAGGAGGGGTGGAGTGATTCACCCCTCCACTTT. Translated: CSAREEGWSDSPLHF.